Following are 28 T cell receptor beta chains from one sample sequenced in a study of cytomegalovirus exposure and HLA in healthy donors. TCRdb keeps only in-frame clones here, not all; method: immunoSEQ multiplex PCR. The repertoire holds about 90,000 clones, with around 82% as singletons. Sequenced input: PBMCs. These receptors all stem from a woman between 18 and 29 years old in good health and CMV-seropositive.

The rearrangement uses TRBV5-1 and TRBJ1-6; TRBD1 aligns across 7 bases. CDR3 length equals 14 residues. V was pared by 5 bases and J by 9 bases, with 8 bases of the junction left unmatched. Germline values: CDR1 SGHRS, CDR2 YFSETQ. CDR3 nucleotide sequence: TGCGCCAGCAGGGGTCGACAGGGTGGTTCACCCCTCCACTTT. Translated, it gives CASRGRQGGSPLHF.

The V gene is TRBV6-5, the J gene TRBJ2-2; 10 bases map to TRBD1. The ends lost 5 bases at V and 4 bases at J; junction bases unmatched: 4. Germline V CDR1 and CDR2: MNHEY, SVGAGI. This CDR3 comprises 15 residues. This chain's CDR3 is CASSVTGGGTGELFF. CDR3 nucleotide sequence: TGTGCCAGCAGTGTGACAGGGGGCGGCACCGGGGAGCTGTTTTTT.

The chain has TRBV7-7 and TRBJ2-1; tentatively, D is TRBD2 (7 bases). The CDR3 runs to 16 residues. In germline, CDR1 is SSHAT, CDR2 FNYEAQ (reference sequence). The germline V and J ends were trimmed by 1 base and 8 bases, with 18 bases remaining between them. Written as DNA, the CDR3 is TGTGCCAGCAGCTTAGTAGGGGGGGGCAATGTGGATGAGCAGTTCTTC. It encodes CASSLVGGGNVDEQFF.

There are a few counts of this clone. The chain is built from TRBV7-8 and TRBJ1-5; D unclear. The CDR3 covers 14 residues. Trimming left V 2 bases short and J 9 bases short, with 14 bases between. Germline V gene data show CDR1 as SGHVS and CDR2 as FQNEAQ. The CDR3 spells CASSLREAIGPQHF. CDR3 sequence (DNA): TGTGCCAGCAGCTTACGGGAGGCGATCGGGCCCCAGCATTTT.

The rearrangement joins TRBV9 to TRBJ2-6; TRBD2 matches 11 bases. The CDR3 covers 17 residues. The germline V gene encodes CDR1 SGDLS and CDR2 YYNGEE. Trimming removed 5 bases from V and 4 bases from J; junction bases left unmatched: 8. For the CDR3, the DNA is TGTGCCAGCAGTGGTAGCGGGGGGGCAGCAGGGGCCAACGTCCTGACTTTC. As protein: CASSGSGGAAGANVLTF.

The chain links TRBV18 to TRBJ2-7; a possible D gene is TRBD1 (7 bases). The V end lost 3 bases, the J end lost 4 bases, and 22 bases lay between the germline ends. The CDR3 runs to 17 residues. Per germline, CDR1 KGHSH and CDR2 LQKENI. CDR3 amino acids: CASSPTNAGGLSYEQYF. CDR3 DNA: TGTGCCAGCTCACCTACTAACGCAGGGGGACTCTCTTACGAGCAGTACTTC.

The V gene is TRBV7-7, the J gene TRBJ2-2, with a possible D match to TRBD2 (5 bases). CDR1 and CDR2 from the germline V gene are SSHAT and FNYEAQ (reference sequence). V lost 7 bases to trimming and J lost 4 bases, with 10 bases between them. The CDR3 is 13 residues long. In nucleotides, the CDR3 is TGTGCCAGCACGGGCGGACTCACCGGGGAGCTGTTTTTT. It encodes CASTGGLTGELFF.

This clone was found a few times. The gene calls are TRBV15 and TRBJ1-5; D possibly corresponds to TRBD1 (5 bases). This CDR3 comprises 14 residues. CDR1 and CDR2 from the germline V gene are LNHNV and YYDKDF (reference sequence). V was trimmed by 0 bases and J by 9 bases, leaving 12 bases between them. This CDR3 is CATSRDQGRGPQHF. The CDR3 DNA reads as TGTGCCACCAGCAGAGACCAGGGTCGAGGGCCCCAGCATTTT.

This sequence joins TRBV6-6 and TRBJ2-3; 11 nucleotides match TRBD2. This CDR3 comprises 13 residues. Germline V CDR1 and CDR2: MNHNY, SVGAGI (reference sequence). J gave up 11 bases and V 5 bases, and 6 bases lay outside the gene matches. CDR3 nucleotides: TGTGCCAGCAGTGAGACGACTAGCGGGAAGCAGTATTTT. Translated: CASSETTSGKQYF.

The CDR3 nucleotides are TGTGCCAGTAGTATCGATTGGACAGGGGAGAACACTGAAGCTTTCTTT. Protein sequence: CASSIDWTGENTEAFF. The chain joins TRBV19 to TRBJ1-1; 9 positions match TRBD1. Germline V gene lookup returns CDR1 LNHDA and CDR2 SQIVND (reference sequence). V dropped 3 bases and J dropped 1; count of bases not matched to a gene: 6. This CDR3 region has 16 residues. The full variable domain, its missing parts supplied by reference TRBV19 and TRBJ1-1, is DGGITQSPKYLFRKEGQNVTLSCEQNLNHDAMYWYRQDPGQGLRLIYYSQIVNDFQKGDIAEGYSVSREKKESFPLTVTSAQKNPTAFYLCASSIDWTGENTEAFFGQGTRLTVV.

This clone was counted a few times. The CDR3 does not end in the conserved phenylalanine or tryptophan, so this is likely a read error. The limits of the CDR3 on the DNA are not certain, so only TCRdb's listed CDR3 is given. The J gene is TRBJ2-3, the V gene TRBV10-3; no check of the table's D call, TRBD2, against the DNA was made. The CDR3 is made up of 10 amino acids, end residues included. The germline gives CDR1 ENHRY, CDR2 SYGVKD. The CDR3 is CASRSSRVLR.

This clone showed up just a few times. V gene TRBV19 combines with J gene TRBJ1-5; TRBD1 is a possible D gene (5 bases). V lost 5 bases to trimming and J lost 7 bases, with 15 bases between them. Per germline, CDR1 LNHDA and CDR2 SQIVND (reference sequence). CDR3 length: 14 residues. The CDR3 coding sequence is TGTGCCAGTAGTGGTATCCAGGGTACGCAGCCCCAGCATTTT. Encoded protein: CASSGIQGTQPQHF.

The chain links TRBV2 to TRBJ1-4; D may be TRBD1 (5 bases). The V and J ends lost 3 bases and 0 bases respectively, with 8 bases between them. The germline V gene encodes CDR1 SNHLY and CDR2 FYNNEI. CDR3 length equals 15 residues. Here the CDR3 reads CASSDRGATNEKLFF. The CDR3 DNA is TGTGCCAGCAGTGACCGGGGGGCAACTAATGAAAAACTGTTTTTT.

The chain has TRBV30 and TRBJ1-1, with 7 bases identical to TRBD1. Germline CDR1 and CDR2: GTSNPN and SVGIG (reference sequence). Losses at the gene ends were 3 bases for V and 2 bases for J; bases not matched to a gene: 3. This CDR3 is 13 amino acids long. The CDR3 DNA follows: TGTGCCTGGAGCAGGGACAGTAACACTGAAGCTTTCTTT. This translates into CAWSRDSNTEAFF.

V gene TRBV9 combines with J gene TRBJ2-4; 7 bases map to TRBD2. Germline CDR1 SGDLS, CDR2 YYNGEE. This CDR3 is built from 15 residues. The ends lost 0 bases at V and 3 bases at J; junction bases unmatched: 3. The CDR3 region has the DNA TGTGCCAGCAGCGTAGATGGCGGGGGCAAAAACATTCAGTACTTC. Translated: CASSVDGGGKNIQYF.

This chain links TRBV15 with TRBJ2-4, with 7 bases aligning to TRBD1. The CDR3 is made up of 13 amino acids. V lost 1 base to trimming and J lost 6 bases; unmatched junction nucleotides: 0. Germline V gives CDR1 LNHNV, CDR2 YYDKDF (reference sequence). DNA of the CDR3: TGTGCCACCAGCAGAGGACAGGGAAACATTCAGTACTTC. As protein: CATSRGQGNIQYF.

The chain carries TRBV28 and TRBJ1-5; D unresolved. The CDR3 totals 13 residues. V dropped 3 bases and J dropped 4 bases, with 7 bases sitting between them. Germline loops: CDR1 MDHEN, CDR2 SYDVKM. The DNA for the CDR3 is TGTGCCAGCAGTTTCTCGACAAATCAGCCCCAGCATTTT. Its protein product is CASSFSTNQPQHF.

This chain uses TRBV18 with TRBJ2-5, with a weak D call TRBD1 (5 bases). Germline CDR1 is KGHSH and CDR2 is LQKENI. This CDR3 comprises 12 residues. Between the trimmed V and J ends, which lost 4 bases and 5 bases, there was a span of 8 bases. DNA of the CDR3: TGTGCCAGCTCACAGACAGCGGAGACCCAGTACTTC. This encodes CASSQTAETQYF.

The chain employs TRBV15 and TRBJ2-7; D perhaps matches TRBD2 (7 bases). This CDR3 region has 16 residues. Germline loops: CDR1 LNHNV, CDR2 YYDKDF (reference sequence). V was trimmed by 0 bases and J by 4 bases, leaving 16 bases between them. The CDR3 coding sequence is TGTGCCACCAGCAGAGAACGAGCGGGACAAGTATACGAGCAGTACTTC. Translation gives CATSRERAGQVYEQYF.

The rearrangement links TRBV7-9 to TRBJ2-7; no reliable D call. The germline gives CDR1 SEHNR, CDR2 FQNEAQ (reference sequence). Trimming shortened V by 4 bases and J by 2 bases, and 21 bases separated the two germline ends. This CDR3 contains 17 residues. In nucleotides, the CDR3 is TGTGCCAGCAGCTCCTCCTCGTTGGGCGAGCCGACCTACGAGCAGTACTTC. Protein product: CASSSSSLGEPTYEQYF.

CDR3 sequence: CASSENLATGELFF. Written as DNA, the CDR3 is TGCGCCAGCAGTGAAAATCTAGCGACCGGGGAGCTGTTTTTT. V gene TRBV10-1 combines with J gene TRBJ2-2; D is perhaps TRBD2 (6 bases). This CDR3 region has 14 residues. With 3 bases removed from V and 5 bases from J, the gap between germline ends came to 10 bases. Germline V gene sequence: CDR1 WNHNN, CDR2 SYGVQD (reference sequence).

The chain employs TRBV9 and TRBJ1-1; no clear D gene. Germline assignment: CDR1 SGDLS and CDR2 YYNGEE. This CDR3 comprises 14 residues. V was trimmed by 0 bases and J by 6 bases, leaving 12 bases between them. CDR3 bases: TGTGCCAGCAGCGTAGCGTTGGGCGGGGCTGAAGCTTTCTTT. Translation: CASSVALGGAEAFF.

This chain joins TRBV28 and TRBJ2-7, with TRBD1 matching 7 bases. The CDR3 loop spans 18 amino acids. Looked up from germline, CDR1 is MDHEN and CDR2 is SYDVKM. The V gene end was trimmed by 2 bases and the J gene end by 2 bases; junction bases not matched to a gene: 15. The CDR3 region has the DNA TGTGCCAGCAGTTTAGGGGTTTCCCGGGACAGCTCAGCCTACGAGCAGTACTTC. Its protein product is CASSLGVSRDSSAYEQYF.

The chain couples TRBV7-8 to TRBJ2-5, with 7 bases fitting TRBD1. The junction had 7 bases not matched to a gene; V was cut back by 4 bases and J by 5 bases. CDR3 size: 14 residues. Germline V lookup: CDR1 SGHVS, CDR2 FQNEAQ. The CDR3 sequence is CASSSRQGRETQYF. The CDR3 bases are TGTGCCAGCAGCTCCCGACAGGGAAGGGAGACCCAGTACTTC.

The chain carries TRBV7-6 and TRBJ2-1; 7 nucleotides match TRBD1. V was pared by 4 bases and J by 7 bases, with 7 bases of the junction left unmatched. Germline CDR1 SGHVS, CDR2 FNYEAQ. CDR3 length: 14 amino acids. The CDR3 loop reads CASSSQTGMNEQFF. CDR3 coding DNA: TGTGCCAGCAGCTCCCAGACAGGGATGAATGAGCAGTTCTTC. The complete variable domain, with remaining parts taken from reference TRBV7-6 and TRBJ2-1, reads GAGVSQSPRYKVTKRGQDVALRCDPISGHVSLYWYRQALGQGPEFLTYFNYEAQQDKSGLPNDRFSAERPEGSISTLTIQRTEQRDSAMYRCASSSQTGMNEQFFGPGTRLTVL.

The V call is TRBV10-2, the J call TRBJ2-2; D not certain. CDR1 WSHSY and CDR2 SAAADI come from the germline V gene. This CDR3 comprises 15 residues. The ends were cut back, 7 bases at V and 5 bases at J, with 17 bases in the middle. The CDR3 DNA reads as TGCGCCAGCAATCCGGGTACGGGTCAAACCGGGGAGCTGTTTTTT. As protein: CASNPGTGQTGELFF.

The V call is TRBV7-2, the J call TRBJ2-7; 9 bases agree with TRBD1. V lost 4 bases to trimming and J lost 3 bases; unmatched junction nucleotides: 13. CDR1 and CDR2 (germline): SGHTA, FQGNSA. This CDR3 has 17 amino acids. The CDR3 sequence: CASSSFRQGVTGYEQYF. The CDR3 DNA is TGTGCCAGCAGCTCCTTTAGACAGGGGGTCACGGGCTACGAGCAGTACTTC.

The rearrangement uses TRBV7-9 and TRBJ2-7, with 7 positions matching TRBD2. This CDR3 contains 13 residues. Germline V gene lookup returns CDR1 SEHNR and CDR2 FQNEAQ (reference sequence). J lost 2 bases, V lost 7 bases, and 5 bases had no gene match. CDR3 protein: CASTPGGTYEQYF. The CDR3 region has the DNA TGTGCCAGCACCCCGGGAGGAACCTACGAGCAGTACTTC.